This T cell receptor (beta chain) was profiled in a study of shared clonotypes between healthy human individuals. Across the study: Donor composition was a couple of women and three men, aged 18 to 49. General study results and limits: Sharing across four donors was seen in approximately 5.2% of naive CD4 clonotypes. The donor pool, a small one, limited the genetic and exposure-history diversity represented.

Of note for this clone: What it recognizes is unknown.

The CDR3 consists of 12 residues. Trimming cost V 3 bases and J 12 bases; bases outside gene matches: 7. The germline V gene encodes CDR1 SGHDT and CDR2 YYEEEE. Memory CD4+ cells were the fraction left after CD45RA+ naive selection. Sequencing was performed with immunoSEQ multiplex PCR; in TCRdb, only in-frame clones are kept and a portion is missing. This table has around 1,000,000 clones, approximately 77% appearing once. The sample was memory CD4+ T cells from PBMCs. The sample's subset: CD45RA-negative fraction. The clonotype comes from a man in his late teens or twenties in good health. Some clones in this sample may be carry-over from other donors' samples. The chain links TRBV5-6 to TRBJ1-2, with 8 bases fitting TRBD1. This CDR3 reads CASSYDRGFDTF. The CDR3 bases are TGTGCCAGCAGCTACGACAGGGGATTTGACACCTTC.